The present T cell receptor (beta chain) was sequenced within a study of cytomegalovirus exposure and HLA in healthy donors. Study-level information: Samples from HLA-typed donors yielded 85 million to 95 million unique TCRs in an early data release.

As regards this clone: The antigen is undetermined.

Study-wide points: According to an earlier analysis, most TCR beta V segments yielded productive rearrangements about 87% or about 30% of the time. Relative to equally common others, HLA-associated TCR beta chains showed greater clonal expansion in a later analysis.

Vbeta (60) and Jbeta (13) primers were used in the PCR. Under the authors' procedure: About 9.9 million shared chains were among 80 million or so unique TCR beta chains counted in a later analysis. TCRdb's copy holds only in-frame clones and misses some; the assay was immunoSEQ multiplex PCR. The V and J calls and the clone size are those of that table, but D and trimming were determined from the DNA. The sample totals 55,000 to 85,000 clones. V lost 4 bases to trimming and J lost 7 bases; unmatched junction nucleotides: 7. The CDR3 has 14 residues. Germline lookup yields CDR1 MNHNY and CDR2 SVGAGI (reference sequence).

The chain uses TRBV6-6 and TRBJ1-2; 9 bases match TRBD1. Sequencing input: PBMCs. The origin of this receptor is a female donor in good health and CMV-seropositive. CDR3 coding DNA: TGTGCCAGCAGTTCACCGACAGGGGGGTCTGGCTACACCTTC. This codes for CASSSPTGGSGYTF.